The 17 T cell receptor beta chains below were found in one sample sequenced in a study of blood T cell repertoires in COVID-19. Repertoires were generated with immunoSEQ multiplex PCR, while TCRdb's copy carries only in-frame clones and drops some. This sample has around 380,000 clones, with over 65% found just once. Sequencing was carried out using peripheral blood. The source of these receptors is a human donor with acute or convalescent COVID-19. The donor label of this sample is uncertain.

The V call is TRBV29-1, the J call TRBJ2-1, with D possibly matching TRBD2 (6 bases). V was pared by 6 bases and J by 6 bases, with 18 bases between. Germline V gene sequence: CDR1 SQVTM, CDR2 ANQGSEA. The CDR3 extends over 14 amino acids. This chain's CDR3 is CSVLFSGTFNEQFF. CDR3 coding DNA: TGCAGCGTGCTATTTAGCGGCACCTTCAATGAGCAGTTCTTC.

This clone has only a few counts. J is TRBJ1-5 and V is TRBV12-3 or TRBV12-4; D gene ambiguous. This CDR3 has 13 amino acids. Trimming removed 2 bases at V and 9 bases at J, with 11 bases between. The CDR3 loop is CASSLRPSGPQHF. CDR3 DNA: TGTGCCAGCAGTTTACGGCCGTCGGGGCCCCAGCATTTT.

The V and J genes are TRBV5-1 and TRBJ1-2; D is perhaps TRBD1 (5 bases). This CDR3 comprises 14 residues. V gave up 6 bases and J gave up 8 bases, with 20 bases separating them. Per germline, CDR1 SGHRS and CDR2 YFSETQ. CDR3 sequence: CASTLSTVPGGYTF. The CDR3 DNA reads TGCGCCAGCACCCTATCGACAGTCCCTGGCGGCTACACCTTC.

Written as DNA, the CDR3 is TGTGCCAGCAGCCAAGATCAGAGCAATCAGCCCCAGCATTTT. Translation gives CASSQDQSNQPQHF. The rearrangement joins TRBV4-2 to TRBJ1-5; no clear D. Germline CDR1 LGHNA, CDR2 YNFKEQ. The V and J ends lost 0 bases and 1 base respectively, with 4 bases between them. This CDR3 is 14 amino acids long.

This sequence joins TRBV6-5 and TRBJ2-7; D perhaps matches TRBD1 (6 bases). CDR3 length equals 14 residues. The V and J ends lost 2 bases and 2 bases respectively, with 10 bases between them. The V gene's germline CDR1 is MNHEY and CDR2 SVGAGI. The CDR3 sequence is CASSYLRGAYEQYF. The DNA for the CDR3 is TGTGCCAGCAGTTACCTCAGGGGAGCCTACGAGCAGTACTTC.

V and J are TRBV28 and TRBJ1-2, with 7 bases that match TRBD1. The V and J ends lost 5 bases and 5 bases, in that order; junction bases with no gene match: 8. Looked up from germline, CDR1 is MDHEN and CDR2 is SYDVKM. This CDR3 comprises 14 residues. CDR3 in DNA: TGTGCCAGCAGTGTCACAGGGGACCCTTATGGCTACACCTTC. Translating it yields CASSVTGDPYGYTF.

This clone has a handful of counts. Distinct nucleotide sequences in the sample also encode this CDR3. This chain connects TRBV27 to TRBJ1-5; D gene uncertain. V was cut by 3 bases and J by 2 bases, with 5 bases left in between. The length of the CDR3 is 13 residues. Per the germline V gene, CDR1 is MNHEY and CDR2 is SMNVEV (reference sequence). The CDR3 loop is CASSFRGNQPQHF. CDR3 nucleotide sequence: TGTGCCAGCAGTTTTCGGGGCAATCAGCCCCAGCATTTT.

This clone was detected only once. The rearrangement uses TRBV18 and TRBJ1-5; possible D gene TRBD1, 6 bases. CDR3 length: 15 amino acids. Trimming took off 2 bases at V and 9 bases at J, with 17 bases between the two ends. Germline CDR1 and CDR2: KGHSH and LQKENI. Here the CDR3 DNA reads TGTGCCAGCTCACCATGGGACACTGGGCGAGGGCCCCAGCATTTT. This sequence encodes CASSPWDTGRGPQHF.

This clone appeared once. This chain links TRBV2 with TRBJ2-3, with D uncertain. Germline CDR1 reads SNHLY; CDR2 reads FYNNEI. The CDR3 is made up of 13 amino acids. Trimming shortened V by 6 bases and J by 3 bases, and 10 bases separated the two germline ends. CDR3 DNA: TGTGCCAGCAGAAACCTGAGGACAGATACGCAGTATTTT. Amino acids: CASRNLRTDTQYF.

V usage is TRBV30 and J usage is TRBJ1-4; 8 bases are a match to TRBD1. V shed 2 bases and J 8 bases; nucleotides not matched to a gene: 10. Germline V gene sequence: CDR1 GTSNPN, CDR2 SVGIG (reference sequence). The CDR3 contains 15 residues. CDR3 DNA: TGTGCCTGGAGTTATCAAGACAGGGGATTCGAAAAACTGTTTTTT. Its protein is CAWSYQDRGFEKLFF.

The chain is built from TRBV7-7 and TRBJ1-1; D is undetermined. The CDR3 contains 13 residues. V gave up 1 base and J gave up 7 bases, with 10 bases separating them. CDR1 and CDR2 from the germline V gene are SSHAT and FNYEAQ (reference sequence). The CDR3, as DNA: TGTGCCAGCAGCTTAGATGAGGGAAATGAAGCTTTCTTT. Encoded protein: CASSLDEGNEAFF.

The chain couples TRBV15 to TRBJ1-5, with TRBD1 as a possible D gene (5 bases). V lost 0 bases and J lost 12, with 12 bases in between. Germline lookup yields CDR1 LNHNV and CDR2 YYDKDF (reference sequence). The CDR3 totals 13 residues. The CDR3 sequence: CATSRDLRDFQHF. As DNA, the CDR3 is TGTGCCACCAGCAGAGATCTACGGGACTTCCAGCATTTT.

The chain carries TRBV10-1 and TRBJ1-6, with D tentatively TRBD1 (5 bases). The germline gives CDR1 WNHNN, CDR2 SYGVQD (reference sequence). CDR3 length: 13 amino acids. Deletions cut 5 bases from V and 4 bases from J, with 6 bases between. Here the CDR3 DNA reads TGCGCCAGCAGTTCAGGGTATAATTCACCCCTCCACTTT. This encodes CASSSGYNSPLHF.

The genes are TRBV7-9 and TRBJ1-3; tentatively, D is TRBD1 (6 bases). The germline gives CDR1 SEHNR, CDR2 FQNEAQ (reference sequence). V lost 5 bases and J lost 2, with 13 bases in between. This CDR3 has 15 residues. CDR3 coding DNA: TGTGCCAGCAGCCTACAGGGCGCCCCTGGAAACACCATATATTTT. Translating gives CASSLQGAPGNTIYF.

V and J are TRBV10-1 and TRBJ2-5, with a tentative D call TRBD1 (5 bases). Trimming shortened V by 2 bases and J by 5 bases, and 9 bases separated the two germline ends. This CDR3 is 13 amino acids long. Germline assignment: CDR1 WNHNN and CDR2 SYGVQD (reference sequence). The CDR3 region has the DNA TGCGCCAGCAGTGAGGGCAGGGCGGAGACCCAGTACTTC. Protein sequence: CASSEGRAETQYF.

The rearrangement links TRBV7-8 to TRBJ1-3, with D perhaps TRBD1 (5 bases). Trimming cost V 1 base and J 4 bases, with 14 bases left between them. The CDR3 sequence is 16 residues long. Germline CDR1 SGHVS, CDR2 FQNEAQ. The CDR3 here is CASSLVRTQGGNTIYF. Here the CDR3 DNA reads TGTGCCAGCAGCTTAGTACGGACCCAGGGAGGAAACACCATATATTTT.

The chain uses TRBV5-1 and TRBJ1-4, with 8 bases matching TRBD1. J was trimmed by 5 bases and V by 4 bases; bases with no gene match: 7. Germline lookup yields CDR1 SGHRS and CDR2 YFSETQ. This CDR3 region has 15 residues. CDR3: CASSRQGAINEKLFF. The DNA of the CDR3 is TGCGCCAGCAGCAGGCAGGGGGCGATAAATGAAAAACTGTTTTTT.